This entry lists 22 T cell receptor beta chains sequenced from one sample in a study of blood T cell repertoires in COVID-19. The protocol was immunoSEQ multiplex PCR, while the TCRdb copy is restricted to in-frame clones and leaves out a portion. Of 180,000 or so clones in the sample, roughly 88% are singletons; the top ten hold around 7%. The specimen was peripheral blood. The receptor set was obtained from a woman in her forties with COVID-19, enrolled during active disease.

The V and J genes are TRBV28 and TRBJ1-5; TRBD1 might be the D (5 bases). V was clipped by 2 bases and J by 3 bases, with 14 bases between them. The V gene's germline CDR1 is MDHEN and CDR2 SYDVKM. The CDR3 is made up of 16 amino acids. The CDR3 is CASSLGREGFNQPQHF. CDR3 sequence (DNA): TGTGCCAGCAGTTTAGGTAGGGAGGGGTTCAATCAGCCCCAGCATTTT.

The V and J genes are TRBV11-2 and TRBJ1-6, with D perhaps matching TRBD1 (6 bases). V lost 5 bases and J 9 bases, leaving 11 bases between the germline ends. CDR3 length equals 13 residues. The germline CDR1 and CDR2 sequences are SGHAT and FQNNGV. In DNA form, the CDR3 reads TGTGCCAGCAGCGCCACAGGGAGTTCACCCCTCCACTTT. This codes for CASSATGSSPLHF. The full variable domain, in which reference TRBV11-2 and TRBJ1-6 provide the parts outside the CDR3, is EAGVAQSPRYKIIEKRQSVAFWCNPISGHATLYWYQQILGQGPKLLIQFQNNGVVDDSQLPKDRFSAERLKGVDSTLKIQPAKLEDSAVYLCASSATGSSPLHFGNGTRLTVT.

The chain employs TRBV6-5 and TRBJ1-2, with 9 bases matching TRBD1. Germline-derived CDR1 and CDR2 are MNHEY and SVGAGI. Trimming took 2 bases from V and 7 from J; bases not matched to a gene: 5. The CDR3 is made up of 14 amino acids. Written as DNA, the CDR3 is TGTGCCAGCAGTTACCCCGGGACAGGGACTGGCTACACCTTC. The encoded protein is CASSYPGTGTGYTF.

The rearrangement joins TRBV27 to TRBJ1-4; D gene unclear. V was shortened by 2 bases and J by 9 bases, with 10 bases between the two germline ends. CDR3 length equals 13 residues. Germline V gene data show CDR1 as MNHEY and CDR2 as SMNVEV (reference sequence). DNA of the CDR3: TGTGCCAGCAGTTTACTAGGAGTGCAAAAACTGTTTTTT. It encodes CASSLLGVQKLFF. The full variable domain, completed using reference TRBV27 and TRBJ1-4, is EAQVTQNPRYLITVTGKKLTVTCSQNMNHEYMSWYRQDPGLGLRQIYYSMNVEVTDKGDVPEGYKVSRKEKRNFPLILESPSPNQTSLYFCASSLLGVQKLFFGSGTQLSVL.

V is TRBV6-4 and J is TRBJ2-1; 8 bases are a match to TRBD2. J was trimmed by 8 bases and V by 5 bases; bases with no gene match: 11. In germline, CDR1 is MRHNA, CDR2 SNTAGT. The CDR3 covers 15 residues. The CDR3 loop reads CASSRGERESDEQFF. As DNA, the CDR3 is TGTGCCAGCAGTCGGGGGGAGCGGGAGAGTGATGAGCAGTTCTTC.

V and J are TRBV14 and TRBJ2-2, with 9 bases fitting TRBD2. Germline lookup yields CDR1 SGHDN and CDR2 FVKESK. The CDR3 consists of 16 residues. J gave up 5 bases and V 4 bases, and 8 bases lay outside the gene matches. CDR3 residues: CASSRIAGVGTGELFF. The CDR3, as DNA: TGTGCCAGCAGCCGGATAGCGGGAGTCGGTACCGGGGAGCTGTTTTTT. Supplemented by reference TRBV14 and TRBJ2-2, the full variable domain reads EAGVTQFPSHSVIEKGQTVTLRCDPISGHDNLYWYRRVMGKEIKFLLHFVKESKQDESGMPNNRFLAERTGGTYSTLKVQPAELEDSGVYFCASSRIAGVGTGELFFGEGSRLTVL.

The V call is TRBV19, the J call TRBJ1-5; no firm D call. Germline assignment: CDR1 LNHDA and CDR2 SQIVND (reference sequence). Trimming stripped 5 bases from V and 0 bases from J, with 8 bases between. The CDR3 runs to 14 residues. CDR3 DNA sequence: TGTGCCAGTAGTCGAGTTTATAGCAATCAGCCCCAGCATTTT. Translating it yields CASSRVYSNQPQHF.

This chain uses TRBV9 with TRBJ1-2; D gene unclear. The CDR3 is 14 amino acids. CDR1 is SGDLS and CDR2 is YYNGEE in the germline V gene. The ends were cut back, 6 bases at V and 7 bases at J, with 19 bases in the middle. This CDR3 reads CASTSQGGETGYTF. The CDR3 bases are TGTGCCAGCACGTCCCAAGGCGGCGAGACTGGCTACACCTTC.

The chain has TRBV10-1 and TRBJ2-3; 8 positions agree with TRBD1. The CDR3 sequence is 14 residues long. V trimming: 6 bases; J trimming: 5 bases; junction bases outside the gene matches: 7. Germline CDR1 and CDR2: WNHNN and SYGVQD (reference sequence). CDR3 residues: CASRETGEGDTQYF. In DNA form, the CDR3 reads TGCGCCAGCAGGGAGACAGGGGAAGGAGATACGCAGTATTTT.

This chain links TRBV19 with TRBJ2-2; D call uncertain. V lost 7 bases and J 6 bases, leaving 12 bases between the germline ends. CDR3 size: 13 residues. CDR1 is LNHDA, CDR2 SQIVND, per germline (reference sequence). CDR3 amino acids: CASIGPSAGELFF. The CDR3 DNA reads TGTGCCAGTATAGGCCCTAGTGCCGGGGAGCTGTTTTTT.

CDR3 nucleotides: TGCGCCAGCAGCTTGGGGGGCAAAAACACCATATATTTT. This codes for CASSLGGKNTIYF. The rearrangement uses TRBV5-1 and TRBJ1-3, with a weak D call TRBD1 (5 bases). CDR3 size: 13 residues. Germline CDR1 and CDR2: SGHRS and YFSETQ. Trimming took off 0 bases at V and 6 bases at J, with 7 bases between the two ends.

The table lists this clone with many counts. This sequence joins TRBV29-1 and TRBJ2-7, with 7 bases matching TRBD1. Germline V CDR1 and CDR2: SQVTM, ANQGSEA. Trimming cost V 5 bases and J 7 bases; bases outside gene matches: 14. The CDR3 loop spans 14 amino acids. CDR3 residues: CSVQGWQPRGEQYF. The DNA for the CDR3 is TGCAGCGTTCAAGGGTGGCAGCCCAGGGGGGAGCAGTACTTC.

Turning to this clone: In the same sample, other DNA sequences code for this CDR3. The chain recombines TRBV18 with TRBJ2-5, with TRBD1 matching over 9 bases. This CDR3 has 13 amino acids. The ends lost 3 bases at V and 5 bases at J; junction bases unmatched: 1. Germline V lookup: CDR1 KGHSH, CDR2 LQKENI. CDR3 in DNA: TGTGCCAGCTCACCCGGACAGGGGGAGACCCAGTACTTC. It translates to CASSPGQGETQYF.

This rearrangement joins TRBV5-5 to TRBJ1-1; D is unclear. Germline V CDR1 and CDR2: SGHKS, YYEKEE (reference sequence). V lost 2 bases and J lost 3, with 8 bases in between. This CDR3 has 13 residues. CDR3 DNA sequence: TGTGCCAGCAGCTTACTCATCTACACTGAAGCTTTCTTT. Its translation is CASSLLIYTEAFF.

V is TRBV5-1 and J is TRBJ1-3; 8 nucleotides agree with TRBD1. Unmatched junction bases numbered 8, after V lost 4 bases and J lost 2 bases. The CDR3 length is 16 residues. Germline values: CDR1 SGHRS, CDR2 YFSETQ. This CDR3 is CASSPQGARAGNTIYF. CDR3 in DNA: TGCGCCAGCAGCCCCCAGGGGGCTAGGGCTGGAAACACCATATATTTT.

This chain connects TRBV5-1 to TRBJ2-7; the D gene is possibly TRBD2 (6 bases). The germline V gene has CDR1 SGHRS and CDR2 YFSETQ. The CDR3 covers 12 residues. With 5 bases removed from V and 3 bases from J, the gap between germline ends came to 9 bases. The CDR3 nucleotides read TGCGCCAGCAGGCGGGGAGACTACGAGCAGTACTTC. Protein sequence: CASRRGDYEQYF.

The chain recombines TRBV19 with TRBJ2-3; 9 bases line up with TRBD2. The trim removed 5 bases at V and 2 bases at J, leaving 8 bases unmatched. Germline V gene data show CDR1 as LNHDA and CDR2 as SQIVND (reference sequence). The length of the CDR3 is 16 residues. For the CDR3, the DNA is TGTGCCAGTAGTGTGATGGGACTAGCCTCCACAGATACGCAGTATTTT. This gives the protein CASSVMGLASTDTQYF.

The chain links TRBV29-1 to TRBJ2-2, with TRBD2 identical over 8 bases. The ends lost 6 bases at V and 3 bases at J; junction bases unmatched: 6. The CDR3 is made up of 14 amino acids. Germline CDR1 and CDR2: SQVTM and ANQGSEA. CDR3 sequence: CSVAAGGDTGELFF. The CDR3 DNA reads as TGCAGCGTCGCCGCGGGGGGAGACACCGGGGAGCTGTTTTTT.

This chain joins TRBV4-1 and TRBJ2-7, with D tentatively TRBD1 (5 bases). Germline V gene sequence: CDR1 MGHRA, CDR2 YSYEKL. The CDR3 runs to 14 residues. Trimming took 0 bases from V and 2 from J, leaving 8 bases between them. Here the CDR3 reads CASSQDPQAYEQYF. As DNA, the CDR3 is TGCGCCAGCAGCCAAGATCCACAGGCCTACGAGCAGTACTTC.

CDR3 residues: CASSPGQGFPRGTDTQYF. The CDR3 nucleotides are TGTGCCAGCAGTCCGGGACAGGGGTTCCCTAGGGGCACAGATACGCAGTATTTT. The V gene is TRBV27, the J gene TRBJ2-3, with TRBD1 identical over 10 bases. The CDR3 length is 18 residues. The germline gives CDR1 MNHEY, CDR2 SMNVEV (reference sequence). Trimming took 5 bases from V and 1 from J; bases not matched to a gene: 12.

The chain employs TRBV12-5 and TRBJ1-1, with a tentative D call TRBD1 (5 bases). CDR1 LGHNT and CDR2 FRNRAP come from the germline V gene. V gave up 7 bases and J gave up 1 base, with 10 bases separating them. The CDR3 covers 13 residues. CDR3 bases: TGTGCTAGTGCCCTAAGGGGGAACACTGAAGCTTTCTTT. It yields the protein CASALRGNTEAFF.

The chain links TRBV27 to TRBJ1-6, with 7 positions matching TRBD1. This CDR3 contains 19 residues. V was pared by 4 bases and J by 5 bases, with 17 bases of the junction left unmatched. CDR1 and CDR2 (germline): MNHEY, SMNVEV (reference sequence). The CDR3 DNA is TGTGCCAGCAGTTATACGGAGGGGGCGTTCAGTCCGAATAATTCACCCCTCCACTTT. As protein: CASSYTEGAFSPNNSPLHF.